This T cell receptor beta chain stems from a study of blood T cell repertoires in COVID-19. At the level of the study: The study drew acute and convalescent COVID-19 samples from the United States, Italy and Spain. T cells, B-cell-depleted T cells, or PBMCs supplied cDNA or gDNA.

The germline gives CDR1 MGHDK, CDR2 SYGVNS. J gave up 4 bases and V 4 bases, and 1 base lay outside the gene matches. This CDR3 spans 12 amino acids. Original processing notes: Amplified reference gene primers provided the basis for estimating nucleated cell counts. Here immunoSEQ multiplex PCR was the method, and the copy in TCRdb shows in-frame clones only, minus some. The DNA was the basis for D and trimming; V, J and clone size are from that table. Counted here are about 77,000 clones, around 69% occurring once; the ten biggest clones make up approximately 15%. What was sequenced was peripheral blood. This chain joins TRBV25-1 and TRBJ2-7; 7 nucleotides agree with TRBD1. The source of this sequence is a man in his sixties or seventies with active or convalescent COVID-19. Here the CDR3 DNA reads TGTGCCAGCAGTGGACAGGGTTACGAGCAGTACTTC. It translates to CASSGQGYEQYF.